One and the same sample provided the 27 T cell receptor beta chains below, sequenced in a study of technical replicates of blood from a handful of donors. Only in-frame clones appear in the TCRdb table, and some are missing; sequencing was by immunoSEQ multiplex PCR. The sample yields around 72,000 clones, 91% seen once. The sequenced material came from T cells isolated from PBMCs. The receptor set was obtained from a human donor in good health. Some clones in this sample may be carry-over from other donors' samples.

The genes are TRBV20-1 and TRBJ1-1; TRBD1 might be the D (6 bases). Germline V gives CDR1 DFQATT, CDR2 SNEGSKA (reference sequence). The CDR3 totals 10 residues. V shed 6 bases and J shed 8 bases, with 10 bases lying between them. DNA of the CDR3: TGCAGTGCCCTGGACAGAGAAGCTTTCTTT. Translation: CSALDREAFF.

The V gene is TRBV6-5, the J gene TRBJ1-6; 7 bases match TRBD1. There are 14 residues in the CDR3. The ends lost 7 bases at V and 10 bases at J; junction bases unmatched: 10. Per germline, CDR1 MNHEY and CDR2 SVGAGI. The CDR3 spells CASKTGIAGSPLHF. The CDR3 DNA is TGTGCCAGCAAGACAGGGATAGCTGGATCACCCCTCCACTTT.

The chain joins TRBV29-1 to TRBJ2-7, with TRBD1 identical over 9 bases. The CDR3 runs to 15 residues. The ends lost 4 bases at V and 3 bases at J; junction bases unmatched: 10. Germline V gives CDR1 SQVTM, CDR2 ANQGSEA. CDR3 DNA sequence: TGCAGCGTTGCGTCAGGACAGGGGTTGATCTACGAGCAGTACTTC. Protein sequence: CSVASGQGLIYEQYF.

The rearrangement joins TRBV6-6 to TRBJ1-2, with D tentatively TRBD1 (5 bases). Germline V gives CDR1 MNHNY, CDR2 SVGAGI (reference sequence). This CDR3 spans 14 amino acids. Trimming took 2 bases from V and 0 from J, leaving 7 bases between them. The CDR3 reads CASSYGRANYGYTF. The CDR3 nucleotides are TGTGCCAGCAGTTACGGCAGGGCTAACTATGGCTACACCTTC.

This rearrangement joins TRBV15 to TRBJ2-5, with TRBD1 matching 10 bases. The CDR3 sequence is 14 residues long. The germline V gene has CDR1 LNHNV and CDR2 YYDKDF (reference sequence). With 3 bases clipped from V and 5 bases from J, the junction kept 3 bases outside the gene matches. In DNA form, the CDR3 reads TGTGCCACCAGCAGGGACAGGGGGTTCGAGACCCAGTACTTC. Encoded protein: CATSRDRGFETQYF.

J is TRBJ2-2 and V is TRBV7-8; 9 positions match TRBD2. The CDR3 runs 17 residues. V dropped 5 bases and J dropped 2; count of bases not matched to a gene: 9. Germline CDR1 reads SGHVS; CDR2 reads FQNEAQ. The CDR3 DNA is TGTGCCAGCAGCCCAGGAGCGGGGGGAATAAACACCGGGGAGCTGTTTTTT. Protein sequence: CASSPGAGGINTGELFF.

The chain joins TRBV6-5 to TRBJ2-7; maybe TRBD1 (6 bases). Germline CDR1 reads MNHEY; CDR2 reads SVGAGI. This CDR3 comprises 13 residues. The ends were cut back, 5 bases at V and 0 bases at J, with 8 bases in the middle. The chain's CDR3 is CASSRTASYEQYF. The CDR3 nucleotides are TGTGCCAGCAGTAGGACAGCCTCCTACGAGCAGTACTTC.

CDR3 DNA: TGTGCCAGCAGCAGACCGGACAGGGAGGCCATGAACACTGAAGCTTTCTTT. Its translation: CASSRPDREAMNTEAFF. This chain joins TRBV21-1 and TRBJ1-1; TRBD1 reflects the table's D call only, with no check against the DNA. TRBV21-1 is an annotated pseudogene. The CDR3 totals 17 residues.

V gene TRBV19 combines with J gene TRBJ1-1; D may be TRBD1 (5 bases). This CDR3 has 15 residues. V lost 5 bases to trimming and J lost 4 bases, with 17 bases between them. CDR1 is LNHDA and CDR2 is SQIVND in the germline V gene (reference sequence). The CDR3 loop reads CASSSLQGFGTEAFF. CDR3 DNA sequence: TGTGCCAGTAGTTCCCTGCAGGGTTTTGGCACTGAAGCTTTCTTT.

The V and J genes are TRBV2 and TRBJ1-1, with D tentatively TRBD1 (5 bases). Germline CDR1 and CDR2: SNHLY and FYNNEI. The CDR3 loop spans 14 amino acids. The V gene lost 4 bases and the J gene lost 3 bases, with 12 bases spanning the gap. Here the CDR3 DNA reads TGTGCCAGCAGTGGGGTTAGGGGCGACACTGAAGCTTTCTTT. Translated: CASSGVRGDTEAFF.

The sample holds a few counts of this clone. The CDR3 reads CAWTQGVSPLHF. The CDR3 bases are TGTGCCTGGACCCAGGGGGTTTCACCCCTCCACTTT. V usage is TRBV30 and J usage is TRBJ1-6, with 7 bases matching TRBD1. The CDR3 is 12 amino acids. Germline V gene lookup returns CDR1 GTSNPN and CDR2 SVGIG (reference sequence). J gave up 9 bases and V 4 bases, and 3 bases lay outside the gene matches.

V gene TRBV13 combines with J gene TRBJ2-7, with D possibly matching TRBD2 (6 bases). The CDR3 length is 13 residues. With 3 bases removed from V and 5 bases from J, the gap between germline ends came to 11 bases. Germline CDR1 reads PRHDT; CDR2 reads FYEKMQ (reference sequence). The CDR3, as DNA: TGTGCCAGCAGCTTCGTGGGGGAGGACGAGCAGTACTTC. The encoded protein is CASSFVGEDEQYF. Filled out from reference TRBV13 and TRBJ2-7, the complete variable domain reads AAGVIQSPRHLIKEKRETATLKCYPIPRHDTVYWYQQGPGQDPQFLISFYEKMQSDKGSIPDRFSAQQFSDYHSELNMSSLELGDSALYFCASSFVGEDEQYFGPGTRLTVT.

CDR3 nucleotides: TGCGCCAGCAGCTTCATCAATGAGCAGTTCTTC. Amino acids: CASSFINEQFF. The V call is TRBV5-1, the J call TRBJ2-1; D unresolved. V was shortened by 2 bases and J by 6 bases, with 3 bases between the two germline ends. The CDR3 is made up of 11 amino acids. Per the germline V gene, CDR1 is SGHRS and CDR2 is YFSETQ. The complete variable domain, with remaining parts taken from reference TRBV5-1 and TRBJ2-1, reads KAGVTQTPRYLIKTRGQQVTLSCSPISGHRSVSWYQQTPGQGLQFLFEYFSETQRNKGNFPGRFSGRQFSNSRSEMNVSTLELGDSALYLCASSFINEQFFGPGTRLTVL.

The V gene is TRBV6-5, the J gene TRBJ1-3; no definite D call. V dropped 8 bases and J dropped 0 bases, with 14 bases sitting between them. The CDR3 length is 15 residues. Germline V gives CDR1 MNHEY, CDR2 SVGAGI. Here the CDR3 DNA reads TGTGCCAGCCGAGGAGGGTCTGGCTCTGGAAACACCATATATTTT. It yields the protein CASRGGSGSGNTIYF.

The V call is TRBV19, the J call TRBJ2-7; 8 bases line up with TRBD1. Germline V gene lookup returns CDR1 LNHDA and CDR2 SQIVND (reference sequence). The CDR3 has 15 residues. The V segment lost 1 base and the J segment 3 bases; nucleotides outside the gene matches: 5. The CDR3 nucleotides read TGTGCCAGTAGTATAGTGGGGACAGGCATCTACGAGCAGTACTTC. It codes for CASSIVGTGIYEQYF.

This chain joins TRBV7-9 and TRBJ2-1, with 12 bases aligning to TRBD2. J lost 8 bases, V lost 3 bases, and 5 bases had no gene match. This CDR3 contains 15 residues. CDR1 is SEHNR, CDR2 FQNEAQ, per germline (reference sequence). The CDR3 DNA reads TGTGCCAGCAGCTTGCTAGCGGGAGGGCAGGATGAGCAGTTCTTC. Residues: CASSLLAGGQDEQFF.

The genes are TRBV2 and TRBJ1-2, with D perhaps TRBD1 (5 bases). The germline gives CDR1 SNHLY, CDR2 FYNNEI. This CDR3 spans 13 amino acids. V lost 7 bases to trimming and J lost 4 bases, with 13 bases between them. The CDR3 DNA sequence: TGTGCCAGCATAGGGGATTTGGCCTATGGCTACACCTTC. It specifies CASIGDLAYGYTF.

The chain uses TRBV5-1 and TRBJ1-1; tentative D call: TRBD1 (5 bases). This CDR3 spans 15 amino acids. In germline, CDR1 is SGHRS, CDR2 YFSETQ. The V and J ends lost 6 bases and 0 bases respectively, with 15 bases between them. The CDR3 spells CASKLGTGVNTEAFF. The CDR3 bases are TGCGCCAGCAAGCTTGGGACGGGGGTGAACACTGAAGCTTTCTTT.

This chain links TRBV7-9 with TRBJ2-1; D gene unclear. Germline values: CDR1 SEHNR, CDR2 FQNEAQ (reference sequence). Trimming left V 7 bases short and J 8 bases short, with 9 bases between. The CDR3 loop spans 11 amino acids. The CDR3 coding sequence is TGTGCCAGCAAAATTTTAGATGAGCAGTTCTTC. Translated: CASKILDEQFF. The whole variable domain, filled in from reference TRBV7-9 and TRBJ2-1, reads DTGVSQNPRHKITKRGQNVTFRCDPISEHNRLYWYRQTLGQGPEFLTYFQNEAQLEKSRLLSDRFSAERPKGSFSTLEIQRTEQGDSAMYLCASKILDEQFFGPGTRLTVL.

The rearrangement uses TRBV10-2 and TRBJ2-1, with D tentatively TRBD2 (5 bases). Germline V gene lookup returns CDR1 WSHSY and CDR2 SAAADI. The CDR3 has 13 residues. Trimming took off 3 bases at V and 9 bases at J, with 12 bases between the two ends. This CDR3 reads CASSDTRGREQFF. CDR3 DNA sequence: TGCGCCAGCAGTGACACTAGAGGCCGTGAGCAGTTCTTC.

This clone appeared once. CDR3 nucleotide sequence: TGTGCCAGCAGCTCCCCCGGCGGACAGGTGAACACCGGGGAGCTGTTTTTT. Translated: CASSSPGGQVNTGELFF. V gene TRBV7-9 combines with J gene TRBJ2-2; 7 bases fit TRBD1. This CDR3 has 17 residues. V dropped 4 bases and J dropped 1; count of bases not matched to a gene: 9. The germline V gene encodes CDR1 SEHNR and CDR2 FQNEAQ (reference sequence).

The rearrangement uses TRBV27 and TRBJ2-5; maybe TRBD2 (5 bases). With 6 bases removed from V and 0 bases from J, the gap between germline ends came to 11 bases. The germline V gene encodes CDR1 MNHEY and CDR2 SMNVEV (reference sequence). This CDR3 is 14 amino acids long. The CDR3, as DNA: TGTGCCAGCAGCCATTACGGGGACCAAGAGACCCAGTACTTC. It encodes CASSHYGDQETQYF.

V gene TRBV6-6 combines with J gene TRBJ2-7, with D unclear. V was shortened by 2 bases and J by 5 bases, with 7 bases between the two germline ends. Germline lookup yields CDR1 MNHNY and CDR2 SVGAGI (reference sequence). The CDR3 covers 12 residues. The chain's CDR3 is CASSYRGDEQYF. The DNA of the CDR3 is TGTGCCAGCAGTTACAGAGGTGACGAGCAGTACTTC.

This chain links TRBV4-2 with TRBJ1-1; D may be TRBD1 (5 bases). Trimming took 2 bases from V and 4 from J, leaving 14 bases between them. CDR3 length equals 15 residues. CDR1 and CDR2 from the germline V gene are LGHNA and YNFKEQ. This chain's CDR3 is CASSQRSGVGTEAFF. CDR3 in DNA: TGTGCCAGCAGCCAAAGGTCGGGGGTGGGCACTGAAGCTTTCTTT.

V usage is TRBV19 and J usage is TRBJ2-7; 11 bases map to TRBD2. V lost 5 bases and J lost 4; bases outside the gene matches: 16. Per the germline V gene, CDR1 is LNHDA and CDR2 is SQIVND (reference sequence). The CDR3 length is 18 residues. CDR3 nucleotide sequence: TGTGCCAGTAGTGCACGGGCTCTAGCGGGAGGAACCAATTACGAGCAGTACTTC. Its protein product is CASSARALAGGTNYEQYF. The whole variable domain, remainder taken from reference TRBV19 and TRBJ2-7, is DGGITQSPKYLFRKEGQNVTLSCEQNLNHDAMYWYRQDPGQGLRLIYYSQIVNDFQKGDIAEGYSVSREKKESFPLTVTSAQKNPTAFYLCASSARALAGGTNYEQYFGPGTRLTVT.

This rearrangement joins TRBV29-1 to TRBJ1-1, with D maybe TRBD1 (6 bases). This CDR3 has 12 residues. Germline loops: CDR1 SQVTM, CDR2 ANQGSEA. V was cut by 7 bases and J by 4 bases, with 13 bases left in between. The CDR3 here is CSGWGGFTEAFF. CDR3 coding DNA: TGCAGCGGGTGGGGGGGCTTCACTGAAGCTTTCTTT.

The V call is TRBV1, the J call TRBJ1-5; the table assigns TRBD1, which was not confirmed against the DNA. TRBV1 is described as a pseudogene. The CDR3 totals 13 residues. The CDR3 sequence is CTTKGRGPQPQHF. The CDR3 DNA follows: TGCACCACCAAGGGCAGGGGACCCCAGCCCCAGCATTTT.